Below, 6 T cell receptor beta chains from the same sample are listed, as sequenced in a study of blood T cell repertoires in COVID-19. Using immunoSEQ multiplex PCR, the repertoire was profiled, and TCRdb retains in-frame clones only, with some absent. The sample carries tens of thousands of clones, around 90% recorded once. Sequencing was done on a sample of peripheral blood. The origin of the receptors is a woman older than 75 with active COVID-19.

Remarks on this clone: Since a much larger clone is just one base distant, this may be a read error. The chain is built from TRBV7-2 and TRBJ2-7; 7 bases are shared with TRBD2. V trimming: 4 bases; J trimming: 3 bases; junction bases outside the gene matches: 3. This CDR3 is built from 13 residues. Germline-derived CDR1 and CDR2 are SGHTA and FQGNSA. For the CDR3, the DNA is TGTGCCAGCAGCTACTTAGCGGGCTACGAGCAGTACTTC. Translation: CASSYLAGYEQYF.

V and J are TRBV19 and TRBJ2-2, with D unresolved. Germline loops: CDR1 LNHDA, CDR2 SQIVND (reference sequence). The CDR3 is 15 residues long. V gave up 4 bases and J gave up 6 bases, with 15 bases separating them. The CDR3 loop is CASSTPPTRAGELFF. In DNA form, the CDR3 reads TGTGCCAGTAGTACGCCTCCCACACGGGCCGGGGAGCTGTTTTTT. The variable domain in full, with the rest retrieved from reference TRBV19 and TRBJ2-2, is DGGITQSPKYLFRKEGQNVTLSCEQNLNHDAMYWYRQDPGQGLRLIYYSQIVNDFQKGDIAEGYSVSREKKESFPLTVTSAQKNPTAFYLCASSTPPTRAGELFFGEGSRLTVL.

The CDR3 DNA reads as TGTGCCAGCAGCTTGGGCGGGAGGGCCTACGAGCAGTACTTC. Its protein product is CASSLGGRAYEQYF. This chain joins TRBV7-2 and TRBJ2-7, with 9 bases matching TRBD2. The germline CDR1 and CDR2 sequences are SGHTA and FQGNSA. CDR3 length: 14 amino acids. V lost 3 bases and J lost 2; bases outside the gene matches: 2.

This rearrangement joins TRBV28 to TRBJ2-3; 12 nucleotides line up with TRBD2. J gave up 8 bases and V 7 bases, and 16 bases lay outside the gene matches. Germline CDR1 MDHEN, CDR2 SYDVKM. CDR3 size: 17 residues. DNA of the CDR3: TGTGCCAGCATGTACCCCTCGACTAGCGGGAGCGGGGGTACGCAGTATTTT. This gives the protein CASMYPSTSGSGGTQYF.

This clone was counted between two and nine times. CDR3 sequence reads: CASSFPSTGPLHF. The CDR3 DNA is TGTGCCAGCAGTTTCCCCTCCACGGGGCCCCTCCACTTT. This sequence joins TRBV27 and TRBJ1-6; D is unclear. Trimming stripped 3 bases from V and 13 bases from J, with 13 bases between. This CDR3 region has 13 residues. CDR1 and CDR2 from the germline V gene are MNHEY and SMNVEV (reference sequence).

This chain uses TRBV5-1 with TRBJ2-2, with D perhaps matching TRBD1 (6 bases). The CDR3 covers 13 residues. In germline, CDR1 is SGHRS, CDR2 YFSETQ. Trimming left V 7 bases short and J 6 bases short, with 13 bases between. The DNA of the CDR3 is TGCGCCAGCTACCTACAGGGTTCCGGGGAGCTGTTTTTT. It yields the protein CASYLQGSGELFF.